This is a list of T cell receptor beta chains from one sample in a study of response to subunit inactivated influenza vaccine. Using its own MiXCR run on the RT-PCR reads, TCRdb lists one record per CDR3 protein. The sample gives over 750,000 distinct CDR3 sequences, roughly 20% of which show up once; roughly 10% is in the top ten. The sample was PBMCs from blood, taken roughly 5 days after vaccination. The receptors come from a man in his fifties or sixties who received an inactivated influenza vaccine. The CDR3 runs from the conserved cysteine through the conserved F or W. A D gene is named only where the DNA matches it firmly. Size tells how often a clone was seen (once, few, many) or the class of an expanded clone, and some rows leave it out.

CDR3 protein	CDR3 DNA	D gene	V gene	J gene	clone size
CASSQGQGGQYEQFF	TGCGCCAGCAGCCAAGGACAGGGAGGACAATATGAGCAGTTCTTC	.	TRBV4-3	TRBJ2-1	many
CASSSTSGYNEQFF	TGTGCCAGCAGTTCGACTAGCGGCTACAATGAGCAGTTCTTC	TRBD2	TRBV12-3/TRBV12-4	TRBJ2-1	many
CASSFSGARVGEQYF	TGTGCCAGCAGTTTTTCGGGGGCCCGGGTGGGCGAGCAGTACTTC	.	TRBV28	TRBJ2-7	.
CASSSLAGAPRETQYF	TGTGCCAGCAGTAGTCTGGCGGGGGCGCCGAGGGAGACCCAGTACTTC	.	TRBV6-1	TRBJ2-5	.
CASSSGLTGELFF	TGTGCCAGCAGCTCAGGACTGACCGGGGAGCTGTTTTTT	.	TRBV9	TRBJ2-2	many
CATSDLGGPSNTGELFF	TGTGCCACCAGTGATTTAGGGGGACCATCGAACACCGGGGAGCTGTTTTTT	.	TRBV24-1	TRBJ2-2	.
CSAEGLAGKDEQFF	TGCAGTGCTGAAGGACTAGCGGGGAAGGATGAGCAGTTCTTC	TRBD2	TRBV20-1	TRBJ2-1	.
CASSLKGVVAEAFF	TGTGCCAGCAGCTTAAAGGGGGTGGTCGCTGAAGCTTTCTTT	.	TRBV7-6	TRBJ1-1	few
CASSQEGRGSYNSPLHF	TGCGCCAGCAGCCAAGAAGGGAGGGGCTCCTATAATTCACCCCTCCACTTT	.	TRBV4-3	TRBJ1-6	.
CASSVEGRTYEQYF	TGTGCCAGCAGCGTAGAGGGTAGGACCTACGAGCAGTACTTC	.	TRBV9	TRBJ2-7	.
CASSSTGTGPYEQYF	TGTGCCAGCAGTTCGACCGGGACAGGGCCCTACGAGCAGTACTTC	TRBD1	TRBV6-5	TRBJ2-7	few
CSAQGRFQETQYF	TGCAGCGCTCAGGGACGGTTCCAAGAGACCCAGTACTTC	.	TRBV29-1	TRBJ2-5	.
CSARAGTSGGSTDTQYF	TGCAGTGCTAGAGCCGGGACTAGCGGGGGAAGCACAGATACGCAGTATTTT	TRBD2	TRBV20-1	TRBJ2-3	few
CASSLVGLSTDTQYF	TGTGCCAGCAGCTTAGTTGGACTATCGACAGATACGCAGTATTTT	.	TRBV7-9	TRBJ2-3	few
CAISLNQGAGSPLHF	TGTGCCATCAGTTTAAACCAGGGGGCTGGATCACCCCTCCACTTT	TRBD1	TRBV10-3	TRBJ1-6	.
CASSPLDGNNQPQHF	TGTGCCAGCAGTCCTCTAGATGGGAACAATCAGCCCCAGCATTTT	.	TRBV12-3/TRBV12-4	TRBJ1-5	few
CSASAPISSYEQYF	TGCAGTGCTAGCGCGCCTATCAGCTCCTACGAGCAGTACTTC	.	TRBV20-1	TRBJ2-7	.
CATSDVQGYTGELFF	TGTGCCACCAGTGATGTACAGGGGTACACCGGGGAGCTGTTTTTT	TRBD1	TRBV24-1	TRBJ2-2	many
CAIGEGQGDTGELFF	TGTGCCATCGGGGAAGGACAGGGGGACACCGGGGAGCTGTTTTTT	TRBD1	TRBV10-3	TRBJ2-2	.
CASTMLGANTGELFF	TGTGCCAGCACTATGCTGGGGGCCAACACCGGGGAGCTGTTTTTT	.	TRBV7-3	TRBJ2-2	many
CASSFGTGAMGTEAFF	TGTGCCAGCAGTTTTGGGACCGGGGCCATGGGCACTGAAGCTTTCTTT	.	TRBV6-5	TRBJ1-1	few
CASSQAAASDTDTQYF	TGCGCCAGCAGCCAAGCTGCGGCTAGTGACACAGATACGCAGTATTTT	.	TRBV4-3	TRBJ2-3	few